Shown below are 25 T cell receptor beta chains from a single sample sequenced in a study of cytomegalovirus exposure and HLA in healthy donors. The PCR used 60 Vbeta and 13 Jbeta primers. The table came from immunoSEQ multiplex PCR; TCRdb's copy has only in-frame clones and leaves some out. The sample consists of some 69,000 clones, around 66% of them appearing once. Sequencing was done on a sample of PBMCs. The receptors stem from a male donor in good health and CMV-seropositive.

The chain joins TRBV6-1 to TRBJ1-5; D unresolved. Germline values: CDR1 MNHNS, CDR2 SASEGT. CDR3 length equals 16 residues. Deletions cut 1 base from V and 6 bases from J, with 16 bases between. The CDR3 loop reads CASSEDRGYAIQPQHF. The CDR3, as DNA: TGTGCCAGCAGTGAAGACAGAGGGTACGCAATTCAGCCCCAGCATTTT.

The J gene is TRBJ1-1, the V gene TRBV5-1, with a weak D call TRBD1 (6 bases). CDR1 is SGHRS, CDR2 YFSETQ, per germline. CDR3 length equals 16 residues. Trimming left V 1 base short and J 1 base short, with 14 bases between. The CDR3 DNA is TGCGCCAGCAGCTTGAGCAGGGGACGGTCGAACACTGAAGCTTTCTTT. Encoded protein: CASSLSRGRSNTEAFF.

The chain joins TRBV6-4 to TRBJ1-2; D is unclear. CDR1 is MRHNA, CDR2 SNTAGT, per germline. The CDR3 runs to 15 residues. Trimming shortened V by 4 bases and J by 0 bases, and 12 bases separated the two germline ends. The CDR3 protein is CASSVGAGSNYGYTF. CDR3 nucleotide sequence: TGTGCCAGCAGTGTTGGCGCAGGATCTAACTATGGCTACACCTTC.

The chain is built from TRBV10-2 and TRBJ2-3, with TRBD2 identical over 10 bases. The CDR3 loop spans 15 amino acids. The trim removed 8 bases at V and 4 bases at J, leaving 9 bases unmatched. The V gene's germline CDR1 is WSHSY and CDR2 SAAADI. CDR3 region: CASGTGTSVSDTQYF. The CDR3 DNA follows: TGCGCCAGCGGGACCGGGACTAGCGTGTCAGATACGCAGTATTTT.

This clone has just a few counts. This rearrangement joins TRBV27 to TRBJ2-5, with TRBD2 as a possible D gene (6 bases). The V end lost 5 bases, the J end lost 2 bases, and 12 bases lay between the germline ends. Germline V gene sequence: CDR1 MNHEY, CDR2 SMNVEV (reference sequence). The CDR3 length is 14 residues. The CDR3 DNA reads TGTGCCAGCAGTATCCGGGACTCGCAAGAGACCCAGTACTTC. This encodes CASSIRDSQETQYF.

This clone has more than one count but fewer than ten. V is TRBV5-1 and J is TRBJ1-1; TRBD1 matches 10 bases. Germline lookup yields CDR1 SGHRS and CDR2 YFSETQ. Unmatched junction bases numbered 10, after V lost 4 bases and J lost 1 base. CDR3 length: 17 amino acids. The DNA for the CDR3 is TGCGCCAGCAGCGCCTTCAGGGACAGGGGACGGAACACTGAAGCTTTCTTT. This encodes CASSAFRDRGRNTEAFF.

The sample holds a few counts of this clone. The J gene is TRBJ2-7, the V gene TRBV9, with 9 bases lining up with TRBD2. V dropped 3 bases and J dropped 3; count of bases not matched to a gene: 13. CDR1 is SGDLS and CDR2 is YYNGEE in the germline V gene. The CDR3 is 17 amino acids. In nucleotides, the CDR3 is TGTGCCAGCAGCGCTACCGACTATTTTAGCGGGAGCTACGAGCAGTACTTC. It is translated as CASSATDYFSGSYEQYF.

This chain connects TRBV19 to TRBJ1-3; 8 nucleotides line up with TRBD1. The germline V gene encodes CDR1 LNHDA and CDR2 SQIVND (reference sequence). The CDR3 runs 13 residues. V was clipped by 8 bases and J by 8 bases; unmatched bases: 8. The DNA of the CDR3 is TGTGCCAGTGCGAGAGGACAGGGTTACACCATATATTTT. This codes for CASARGQGYTIYF.

This clone appeared once. V gene TRBV21-1 combines with J gene TRBJ2-5; the tabulated D call, TRBD2, remains unverified against the DNA. TRBV21-1 is described as a pseudogene. The CDR3 length is 15 residues. CDR3 region: CASSTTSGDQETQYF. The CDR3 bases are TGTGCCAGCAGCACAACTAGCGGGGACCAAGAGACCCAGTACTTC.

The rearrangement joins TRBV5-1 to TRBJ2-7; tentative D call: TRBD2 (6 bases). Germline lookup yields CDR1 SGHRS and CDR2 YFSETQ. V lost 0 bases to trimming and J lost 5 bases, with 24 bases between them. This CDR3 region has 18 residues. The CDR3 nucleotides are TGCGCCAGCAGCTTGGGGGACCCTATCCTAGCGATGCTCGACGAGCAGTACTTC. Translated: CASSLGDPILAMLDEQYF.

V is TRBV9 and J is TRBJ2-5, with D possibly matching TRBD2 (7 bases). The CDR3 contains 17 residues. Between the trimmed V and J ends, which lost 0 bases and 6 bases, there was a span of 21 bases. Germline CDR1 reads SGDLS; CDR2 reads YYNGEE. The CDR3 coding sequence is TGTGCCAGCAGCGTAGTACCCGGCGGGGGCTCCGTTCAGACCCAGTACTTC. Protein: CASSVVPGGGSVQTQYF.

The chain couples TRBV30 to TRBJ2-1; 7 bases agree with TRBD2. The junction had 8 bases not matched to a gene; V was cut back by 2 bases and J by 7 bases. This CDR3 comprises 14 residues. CDR1 GTSNPN and CDR2 SVGIG come from the germline V gene (reference sequence). The CDR3 DNA sequence: TGTGCCTGGAGTCGAGGACTAGTCGGTAATGAGCAGTTCTTC. Translated: CAWSRGLVGNEQFF.

This clone was picked up a small number of times. This sequence joins TRBV11-2 and TRBJ2-3; 7 bases line up with TRBD2. V lost 7 bases, J lost 5 bases, and 6 bases stayed unmatched. This CDR3 is 13 amino acids long. In germline, CDR1 is SGHAT, CDR2 FQNNGV. The CDR3 nucleotides read TGTGCCAGCAACCCCAGGGAGGGAGATACGCAGTATTTT. This encodes CASNPREGDTQYF.

The V gene is TRBV7-9, the J gene TRBJ2-1; D gene ambiguous. CDR1 and CDR2 from the germline V gene are SEHNR and FQNEAQ (reference sequence). V was cut by 0 bases and J by 12 bases, with 21 bases left in between. The CDR3 runs 16 residues. The DNA for the CDR3 is TGTGCCAGCAGCTTAGCGGCAAGCCGGGTGGAAGTTGGGCAGTTCTTC. Its protein product is CASSLAASRVEVGQFF.

The chain uses TRBV4-2 and TRBJ2-2; 11 bases map to TRBD2. Germline values: CDR1 LGHNA, CDR2 YNFKEQ. The CDR3 extends over 16 amino acids. V shed 2 bases and J 7 bases; nucleotides not matched to a gene: 6. The CDR3 protein is CASSQLGTSGGGELFF. For the CDR3, the DNA is TGTGCCAGCAGCCAACTCGGGACTAGCGGAGGCGGGGAGCTGTTTTTT.

This clone was observed once. V and J are TRBV27 and TRBJ2-7, with 9 bases identical to TRBD2. V dropped 3 bases and J dropped 4; count of bases not matched to a gene: 4. Germline CDR1 is MNHEY and CDR2 is SMNVEV (reference sequence). This CDR3 region has 14 residues. This CDR3 reads CASSLGLAGYEQYF. The CDR3 coding sequence is TGTGCCAGCAGTTTGGGGCTAGCGGGGTACGAGCAGTACTTC.

The V and J genes are TRBV5-4 and TRBJ2-2, with 8 bases aligning to TRBD2. CDR3 length: 15 amino acids. Trimming removed 3 bases from V and 0 bases from J; junction bases left unmatched: 1. Germline assignment: CDR1 SGHNT and CDR2 YYREEE (reference sequence). Written as DNA, the CDR3 is TGTGCCAGCAGCTGGCGGGAGGCGAACACCGGGGAGCTGTTTTTT. Its translation is CASSWREANTGELFF. The whole variable domain, filled in from reference TRBV5-4 and TRBJ2-2, reads ETGVTQSPTHLIKTRGQQVTLRCSSQSGHNTVSWYQQALGQGPQFIFQYYREEENGRGNFPPRFSGLQFPNYSSELNVNALELDDSALYLCASSWREANTGELFFGEGSRLTVL.

This chain joins TRBV2 and TRBJ1-1, with D tentatively TRBD1 (5 bases). The V gene lost 11 bases and the J gene lost 1 base, with 14 bases spanning the gap. The CDR3 has 13 amino acids. Germline V lookup: CDR1 SNHLY, CDR2 FYNNEI. The CDR3 DNA follows: TGTGCCTCAAAGGCGCAGGGGAACACTGAAGCTTTCTTT. This gives the protein CASKAQGNTEAFF.

This sequence joins TRBV5-1 and TRBJ1-6; 8 positions match TRBD1. The CDR3 contains 16 residues. J was trimmed by 7 bases and V by 4 bases; bases with no gene match: 10. Germline loops: CDR1 SGHRS, CDR2 YFSETQ. CDR3: CASSPDRESMNSPLHF. CDR3 DNA: TGCGCCAGCAGCCCGGACAGGGAGTCCATGAATTCACCCCTCCACTTT. The whole variable domain, remainder taken from reference TRBV5-1 and TRBJ1-6, is KAGVTQTPRYLIKTRGQQVTLSCSPISGHRSVSWYQQTPGQGLQFLFEYFSETQRNKGNFPGRFSGRQFSNSRSEMNVSTLELGDSALYLCASSPDRESMNSPLHFGNGTRLTVT.

This chain links TRBV28 with TRBJ2-5; TRBD2 aligns across 7 bases. The CDR3 runs to 14 residues. V gave up 5 bases and J gave up 0 bases; unmatched junction bases: 3. The germline CDR1 and CDR2 sequences are MDHEN and SYDVKM. The CDR3 spells CASSNGGYQETQYF. CDR3 DNA sequence: TGTGCCAGCAGTAACGGGGGGTACCAAGAGACCCAGTACTTC.

There are a few counts of this clone. This CDR3 is also generated by other DNA sequences in the sample. V usage is TRBV7-2 and J usage is TRBJ2-7; D is unclear. The V gene lost 5 bases and the J gene lost 4 bases, with 6 bases spanning the gap. The CDR3 is 11 amino acids. Germline CDR1 and CDR2: SGHTA and FQGNSA. The CDR3 is CASSLRYEQYF. The CDR3 DNA is TGTGCCAGCAGCCTACGATACGAGCAGTACTTC.

The chain links TRBV6-6 to TRBJ2-3; perhaps TRBD1 as D (5 bases). This CDR3 region has 16 residues. Between the trimmed V and J ends, which lost 7 bases and 8 bases, there was a span of 25 bases. The germline V gene encodes CDR1 MNHNY and CDR2 SVGAGI (reference sequence). CDR3 region: CASTDRNRPDAGTQYF. CDR3 nucleotide sequence: TGTGCCAGCACGGATAGAAACAGGCCAGACGCAGGTACGCAGTATTTT.

V usage is TRBV27 and J usage is TRBJ2-1; 7 nucleotides match TRBD2. Germline V gene lookup returns CDR1 MNHEY and CDR2 SMNVEV (reference sequence). V shed 3 bases, J shed 4 bases, and the junction held 6 bases outside the gene matches. The CDR3 runs 15 residues. The CDR3 DNA reads TGTGCCAGCAGTTTGGGGGGGGTTAGTTACAATGAGCAGTTCTTC. Residues: CASSLGGVSYNEQFF.

The chain joins TRBV19 to TRBJ2-7; perhaps TRBD1 as D (5 bases). The CDR3 totals 12 residues. The germline V gene has CDR1 LNHDA and CDR2 SQIVND (reference sequence). Trimming left V 5 bases short and J 5 bases short, with 10 bases between. This CDR3 reads CASSLQGNEQYF. As DNA, the CDR3 is TGTGCCAGTAGTCTTCAGGGAAACGAGCAGTACTTC. The variable domain in full, completed from reference TRBV19 and TRBJ2-7, reads DGGITQSPKYLFRKEGQNVTLSCEQNLNHDAMYWYRQDPGQGLRLIYYSQIVNDFQKGDIAEGYSVSREKKESFPLTVTSAQKNPTAFYLCASSLQGNEQYFGPGTRLTVT.

J is TRBJ2-1 and V is TRBV14, with D perhaps TRBD2 (5 bases). This CDR3 has 15 amino acids. Germline-derived CDR1 and CDR2 are SGHDN and FVKESK. Deletions cut 0 bases from V and 9 bases from J, with 15 bases between. The CDR3 DNA reads as TGTGCCAGCAGCCAAGACTCAGTGGCTAGCAGTGAGCAGTTCTTC. Its protein product is CASSQDSVASSEQFF.